The 5 T cell receptor beta chains in this list originate from one sample, sequenced in a study of T cell responses to AZD1222 COVID-19 vaccine. Libraries were prepared by immunoSEQ multiplex PCR; TCRdb keeps only in-frame clonotypes and omits some of them. The sample carries nearly 110,000 clones, around 92% recorded once. The input for sequencing was peripheral blood, taken 28 days after the second AZD1222 dose. The receptors come from an adult who received the AZD1222 COVID-19 vaccine.

The rearrangement joins TRBV6-5 to TRBJ1-1; no reliable D call. The V end was cut by 2 bases, the J end by 1 base, with 5 bases between. The CDR3 extends over 13 amino acids. Germline V gives CDR1 MNHEY, CDR2 SVGAGI. In nucleotides, the CDR3 is TGTGCCAGCAGTTACATCAGGAACACTGAAGCTTTCTTT. This encodes CASSYIRNTEAFF.

The rearrangement uses TRBV2 and TRBJ1-3; D is undetermined. V was pared by 6 bases and J by 2 bases, with 17 bases between. In germline, CDR1 is SNHLY, CDR2 FYNNEI. This CDR3 has 16 amino acids. CDR3 DNA sequence: TGTGCCAGCAGCCTGTCACGGGCAGCTACTGGAAACACCATATATTTT. This translates into CASSLSRAATGNTIYF.

V is TRBV9 and J is TRBJ2-1; D is unclear. Trimming left V 0 bases short and J 2 bases short, with 12 bases between. Looked up from germline, CDR1 is SGDLS and CDR2 is YYNGEE. CDR3 length: 16 residues. CDR3 loop: CASSVDVFGTYNEQFF. The CDR3 DNA reads as TGTGCCAGCAGCGTAGATGTATTTGGCACCTACAATGAGCAGTTCTTC.

The chain employs TRBV7-6 and TRBJ1-6; D perhaps matches TRBD1 (5 bases). Germline V gene sequence: CDR1 SGHVS, CDR2 FNYEAQ. This CDR3 is 16 amino acids long. V shed 3 bases and J shed 11 bases, with 20 bases lying between them. In DNA form, the CDR3 reads TGTGCCAGCAGCTTGGCCCGGGGCGGGAAGGGAGCACCCCTCCACTTT. Translated, it gives CASSLARGGKGAPLHF.

This clone was observed a few times. Other DNA sequences in this sample translate to the same CDR3. This CDR3 is CASDRGNTGELFF. The DNA for the CDR3 is TGTGCCAGCGACAGGGGGAACACCGGGGAGCTGTTTTTT. This chain connects TRBV6-5 to TRBJ2-2; 8 bases map to TRBD1. From germline, CDR1 is MNHEY and CDR2 SVGAGI. The CDR3 runs 13 residues. V was clipped by 8 bases and J by 1 base; unmatched bases: 0.